A selection of T cell receptor beta chains follows, all from one sample in a study of T cell responses to AZD1222 COVID-19 vaccine. Data came from immunoSEQ multiplex PCR; TCRdb stores just in-frame clones and leaves some out. The sample contains thousands of clones, 88% of which appear only once. Sequences were derived from peripheral blood, sampled 28 days after the second AZD1222 dose. The receptors stem from an adult who received the AZD1222 COVID-19 vaccine. The conserved cysteine and the conserved F or W are not part of the CDR3 here. Only part of the rows carry a size: once, few, many, or a class if the clone is expanded.

J gene: TRBJ1-5; V gene: TRBV28; CDR3 length: 13; clone size: .; CDR3 protein: ASSFLGPRGQPQH
J gene: TRBJ1-5; V gene: TRBV2; CDR3 length: 13; clone size: once; CDR3 protein: ASSPGQGGRQPQH
J gene: TRBJ2-3; V gene: TRBV4-1; CDR3 length: 14; clone size: .; CDR3 protein: ASSQEGTGGWDTQY
J gene: TRBJ1-3; V gene: TRBV13; CDR3 length: 12; clone size: once; CDR3 protein: ASSLRQAGNTIY
J gene: TRBJ2-7; V gene: TRBV27; CDR3 length: 12; clone size: .; CDR3 protein: ASRGQGAAGEQY
J gene: TRBJ2-5; V gene: TRBV5-1; CDR3 length: 11; clone size: few; CDR3 protein: ASSLPGAETQY
J gene: TRBJ2-2; V gene: TRBV28; CDR3 length: 13; clone size: .; CDR3 protein: ASSFRGGFTGELF
J gene: TRBJ2-5; V gene: TRBV27; CDR3 length: 16; clone size: once; CDR3 protein: ASSLSSPSGRGGETQY
J gene: TRBJ1-3; V gene: TRBV7-2; CDR3 length: 13; clone size: .; CDR3 protein: ASSSTGGAGNTIY
J gene: TRBJ2-7; V gene: TRBV7-3; CDR3 length: 11; clone size: few; CDR3 protein: ASSPGRNYEQY
J gene: TRBJ2-5; V gene: TRBV5-1; CDR3 length: 14; clone size: .; CDR3 protein: ASSLGVAGGQETQY
J gene: TRBJ2-1; V gene: TRBV19; CDR3 length: 13; clone size: .; CDR3 protein: ASRWSGGAGNEQF
J gene: TRBJ1-1; V gene: TRBV7-9; CDR3 length: 13; clone size: .; CDR3 protein: ASSSIRGDRTEAF
J gene: TRBJ1-2; V gene: TRBV19; CDR3 length: 15; clone size: .; CDR3 protein: ASSRGDRGVSNYGYT
J gene: TRBJ1-4; V gene: TRBV6-5; CDR3 length: 13; clone size: .; CDR3 protein: ASSYSRQLNEKLF
J gene: TRBJ1-3; V gene: TRBV25-1; CDR3 length: 12; clone size: .; CDR3 protein: ASSGTGSGNTIY
J gene: TRBJ1-2; V gene: TRBV28; CDR3 length: 14; clone size: few; CDR3 protein: ASSLRGTGAHYGYT
J gene: TRBJ2-5; V gene: TRBV30; CDR3 length: 13; clone size: .; CDR3 protein: AWSPPGQLQETQY
J gene: TRBJ2-3; V gene: TRBV19; CDR3 length: 14; clone size: .; CDR3 protein: ASSIGAGGPGDTQY
J gene: TRBJ2-1; V gene: TRBV5-1; CDR3 length: 12; clone size: .; CDR3 protein: ASSPTSDYNEQF
J gene: TRBJ2-2; V gene: TRBV23-1; CDR3 length: 15; clone size: .; CDR3 protein: ASSQPRLAQNTGELF
J gene: TRBJ1-1; V gene: TRBV7-2; CDR3 length: 13; clone size: .; CDR3 protein: ASSPRTGVNTEAF
J gene: TRBJ2-6; V gene: TRBV7-3; CDR3 length: 16; clone size: once; CDR3 protein: ASSPTGTTGPGANVLT
J gene: TRBJ1-3; V gene: TRBV9; CDR3 length: 14; clone size: .; CDR3 protein: ASSSSGPSSGNTIY
J gene: TRBJ2-1; V gene: TRBV7-6; CDR3 length: 14; clone size: .; CDR3 protein: ASSLITGQGSNEQF
J gene: TRBJ2-2; V gene: TRBV24-1; CDR3 length: 15; clone size: .; CDR3 protein: ATSDFTGGLGTGELF
J gene: TRBJ2-7; V gene: TRBV3-1/TRBV3-2; CDR3 length: 13; clone size: .; CDR3 protein: ASSQDLHPRDEQY
J gene: TRBJ1-1; V gene: TRBV3-1/TRBV3-2; CDR3 length: 11; clone size: .; CDR3 protein: ASSQVRGTEAF
J gene: TRBJ2-2; V gene: TRBV24-1; CDR3 length: 16; clone size: .; CDR3 protein: ATSDSPSGGARTGELF
J gene: TRBJ1-2; V gene: TRBV15; CDR3 length: 11; clone size: .; CDR3 protein: ATSRDLVGVHT
J gene: TRBJ2-1; V gene: TRBV7-3; CDR3 length: 15; clone size: .; CDR3 protein: ASSLNSGLSSYNEQF
J gene: TRBJ1-2; V gene: TRBV27; CDR3 length: 13; clone size: .; CDR3 protein: ASSLSRHPNYGYT
J gene: TRBJ2-5; V gene: TRBV7-9; CDR3 length: 13; clone size: .; CDR3 protein: ASSPRTVWRETQY
J gene: TRBJ2-7; V gene: TRBV6-5; CDR3 length: 9; clone size: .; CDR3 protein: ASSWAWEQY
J gene: TRBJ2-7; V gene: TRBV5-1; CDR3 length: 13; clone size: .; CDR3 protein: ASSGGTGSSYEQY
J gene: TRBJ1-2; V gene: TRBV28; CDR3 length: 16; clone size: .; CDR3 protein: ASSTRTGRTQGEYGYT